This passage covers 20 T cell receptor beta chains from one sample sequenced in a study of CD8 T cells in Susac syndrome. Reverse transcription used roughly 0.5 to 1 ug RNA and random hexamers. TCRdb used MiXCR to reprocess the immunoSEQ multiplex PCR reads, holding one entry per CDR3 protein. The sample carries 95,000 to 150,000 distinct CDR3 sequences, over 85% recorded once. The sequenced sample consisted of CD8+ T cells from PBMCs. All receptors come from a human donor with Susac syndrome.

Only one count was recorded for this clonotype. The chain recombines TRBV5-4 with TRBJ2-3, with 8 bases that match TRBD2. V shed 0 bases, J shed 2 bases, and the junction held 8 bases outside the gene matches. Germline V gives CDR1 SGHNT, CDR2 YYREEE (reference sequence). This CDR3 comprises 17 residues. CDR3 loop: CASSLAVAGGLTDTQYF. CDR3 sequence (DNA): TGTGCCAGCAGCTTGGCCGTCGCGGGAGGACTCACAGATACGCAGTATTTT.

V usage is TRBV7-9 and J usage is TRBJ2-1; D is unclear. Germline V CDR1 and CDR2: SEHNR, FQNEAQ (reference sequence). Trimming took off 1 base at V and 10 bases at J, with 8 bases between the two ends. This CDR3 is 12 amino acids long. The CDR3 spells CASSLVTHEQFF. CDR3 in DNA: TGTGCCAGCAGCTTAGTAACCCACGAGCAGTTCTTC. Together with reference TRBV7-9 and TRBJ2-1, the CDR3 gives the full variable domain: DTGVSQNPRHKITKRGQNVTFRCDPISEHNRLYWYRQTLGQGPEFLTYFQNEAQLEKSRLLSDRFSAERPKGSFSTLEIQRTEQGDSAMYLCASSLVTHEQFFGPGTRLTVL.

In this sample, this clonotype turned up once. DNA of the CDR3: TGCGCCAGCAGCCAACTGGTCCTCGGACGCGGGGAGCTGTTTTTT. Protein: CASSQLVLGRGELFF. The genes are TRBV4-1 and TRBJ2-2; D unclear. V lost 2 bases and J 7 bases, leaving 14 bases between the germline ends. Germline lookup yields CDR1 MGHRA and CDR2 YSYEKL. The CDR3 contains 15 residues.

This rearrangement joins TRBV5-1 to TRBJ2-3; D may be TRBD1 (5 bases). The CDR3 loop spans 16 amino acids. The germline gives CDR1 SGHRS, CDR2 YFSETQ. V was shortened by 4 bases and J by 2 bases, with 17 bases between the two germline ends. The CDR3 sequence is CASSPPEGHNTDTQYF. CDR3 coding DNA: TGCGCCAGCAGCCCCCCCGAAGGACACAACACAGATACGCAGTATTTT.

The V and J genes are TRBV12-3 or TRBV12-4 and TRBJ2-5; D is unclear. The CDR3 spans 14 residues. Trimming took 5 bases from V and 2 from J, leaving 12 bases between them. For the CDR3, the DNA is TGTGCCAGCAGTAGAACCGTCGAACAAGAGACCCAGTACTTC. Residues: CASSRTVEQETQYF.

The chain uses TRBV12-3 or TRBV12-4 and TRBJ2-2; D is possibly TRBD1 (6 bases). The CDR3 contains 14 residues. V was trimmed by 5 bases and J by 4 bases, leaving 11 bases between them. CDR3 nucleotides: TGTGCCAGCAGTCTTATGGGGGCCACCGGGGAGCTGTTTTTT. It is translated as CASSLMGATGELFF.

The rearrangement links TRBV5-8 to TRBJ2-3, with TRBD2 as a possible D gene (6 bases). Deletions cut 4 bases from V and 2 bases from J, with 17 bases between. CDR1 and CDR2 from the germline V gene are SGHTS and YDEGEE. The CDR3 spans 16 residues. The CDR3 DNA reads TGTGCCAGCAGCCTGGCCAGGGCGGGAAACACAGATACGCAGTATTTT. Its protein is CASSLARAGNTDTQYF.

The V call is TRBV20-1, the J call TRBJ2-1, with TRBD2 identical over 9 bases. The CDR3 consists of 11 residues. V lost 7 bases, J lost 9 bases, and 4 bases stayed unmatched. Per the germline V gene, CDR1 is DFQATT and CDR2 is SNEGSKA (reference sequence). CDR3 coding DNA: TGCAGTGGGGTAGCGGGGGCTGAGCAGTTCTTC. Its protein product is CSGVAGAEQFF.

This clonotype was recorded once. The CDR3 spells CSAPWGQNTGELFF. DNA for the CDR3: TGCAGTGCCCCCTGGGGACAGAACACCGGGGAGCTGTTTTTT. The gene calls are TRBV20-1 and TRBJ2-2, with D maybe TRBD1 (6 bases). This CDR3 has 14 amino acids. Trimming cost V 6 bases and J 1 base, with 12 bases left between them. CDR1 and CDR2 (germline): DFQATT, SNEGSKA (reference sequence).

V and J are TRBV2 and TRBJ2-1; the D gene is possibly TRBD2 (5 bases). Germline CDR1 SNHLY, CDR2 FYNNEI. The CDR3 has 14 residues. The CDR3 sequence is CSVAGPSSYNEQFF. CDR3 nucleotide sequence: TGTTCGGTGGCGGGCCCCTCCTCCTACAATGAGCAGTTCTTC.

The chain combines TRBV18 with TRBJ1-4; D gene uncertain. Germline CDR1 is KGHSH and CDR2 is LQKENI. V shed 3 bases and J shed 0 bases, with 14 bases lying between them. CDR3 size: 17 residues. The CDR3 loop is CASSPNKDRATNEKLFF. In nucleotides, the CDR3 is TGTGCCAGCTCACCGAATAAGGACCGAGCAACTAATGAAAAACTGTTTTTT.

The chain links TRBV25-1 to TRBJ1-5; 7 bases line up with TRBD1. V shed 8 bases, J shed 0 bases, and the junction held 13 bases outside the gene matches. CDR3 size: 17 residues. Germline loops: CDR1 MGHDK, CDR2 SYGVNS. CDR3 region: CASAPGTDFYSNQPQHF. In nucleotides, the CDR3 is TGTGCCAGCGCGCCGGGGACAGACTTTTATAGCAATCAGCCCCAGCATTTT.

This clonotype has only a few counts. The V call is TRBV18, the J call TRBJ2-7; 8 nucleotides agree with TRBD2. The CDR3 loop spans 13 amino acids. V trimming: 5 bases; J trimming: 1 base; junction bases outside the gene matches: 1. The V gene's germline CDR1 is KGHSH and CDR2 LQKENI. CDR3 region: CASSSGSSYEQYF. CDR3 coding DNA: TGTGCCAGCTCAAGCGGGAGTTCCTACGAGCAGTACTTC.

V is TRBV9 and J is TRBJ2-1, with 8 bases matching TRBD2. This CDR3 comprises 15 residues. The germline V gene has CDR1 SGDLS and CDR2 YYNGEE. V was clipped by 2 bases and J by 3 bases; unmatched bases: 4. The CDR3, as DNA: TGTGCCAGCAGCGTTAGCGGGATGAACTACAATGAGCAGTTCTTC. Residues: CASSVSGMNYNEQFF.

The rearrangement joins TRBV7-9 to TRBJ2-5; weak D call: TRBD1 (7 bases). V lost 2 bases, J lost 5 bases, and 15 bases lay in between. CDR3 size: 15 residues. CDR1 and CDR2 from the germline V gene are SEHNR and FQNEAQ (reference sequence). The CDR3 loop is CASSLSGFRGETQYF. The CDR3 coding sequence is TGTGCCAGCAGCTTAAGCGGGTTCAGGGGGGAGACCCAGTACTTC.

CDR3: CASSPVRSGPYGYTF. DNA of the CDR3: TGTGCCAGCAGCCCAGTACGAAGCGGCCCCTATGGCTACACCTTC. The V call is TRBV13, the J call TRBJ1-2; D gene uncertain. In germline, CDR1 is PRHDT, CDR2 FYEKMQ (reference sequence). The germline V and J ends were trimmed by 5 bases and 4 bases, with 17 bases remaining between them. The CDR3 sequence is 15 residues long.

J is TRBJ1-5 and V is TRBV7-9, with D unclear. CDR3 length: 13 amino acids. V dropped 2 bases and J dropped 5 bases, with 7 bases sitting between them. Germline values: CDR1 SEHNR, CDR2 FQNEAQ (reference sequence). The CDR3: CASSLRQYQPQHF. As DNA, the CDR3 is TGTGCCAGCAGCTTAAGGCAGTATCAGCCCCAGCATTTT.

This clonotype showed up just once. The genes are TRBV30 and TRBJ1-4; no clear D gene. Germline values: CDR1 GTSNPN, CDR2 SVGIG (reference sequence). V lost 0 bases to trimming and J lost 5 bases, with 4 bases between them. The CDR3 extends over 12 amino acids. The CDR3 nucleotides read TGTGCCTGGAGTGTCTCGAATGAAAAACTGTTTTTT. This encodes CAWSVSNEKLFF.

The chain's CDR3 is CATSRGKEDIYGYTF. CDR3 nucleotide sequence: TGTGCCACCAGCAGAGGGAAGGAGGATATCTATGGCTACACCTTC. The V call is TRBV15, the J call TRBJ1-2; no clear D gene. Trimming removed 1 base at V and 4 bases at J, with 13 bases between. The CDR3 loop spans 15 amino acids. CDR1 is LNHNV, CDR2 YYDKDF, per germline (reference sequence).

The sample holds one count of this clonotype. Here the CDR3 DNA reads TGTGCCAGCAGCCGTCCGGGAGAGCAGTTCTTC. Its translation is CASSRPGEQFF. The chain joins TRBV4-2 to TRBJ2-1; maybe TRBD2 (5 bases). Germline values: CDR1 LGHNA, CDR2 YNFKEQ. The CDR3 runs 11 residues. V was cut by 4 bases and J by 10 bases, with 8 bases left in between.